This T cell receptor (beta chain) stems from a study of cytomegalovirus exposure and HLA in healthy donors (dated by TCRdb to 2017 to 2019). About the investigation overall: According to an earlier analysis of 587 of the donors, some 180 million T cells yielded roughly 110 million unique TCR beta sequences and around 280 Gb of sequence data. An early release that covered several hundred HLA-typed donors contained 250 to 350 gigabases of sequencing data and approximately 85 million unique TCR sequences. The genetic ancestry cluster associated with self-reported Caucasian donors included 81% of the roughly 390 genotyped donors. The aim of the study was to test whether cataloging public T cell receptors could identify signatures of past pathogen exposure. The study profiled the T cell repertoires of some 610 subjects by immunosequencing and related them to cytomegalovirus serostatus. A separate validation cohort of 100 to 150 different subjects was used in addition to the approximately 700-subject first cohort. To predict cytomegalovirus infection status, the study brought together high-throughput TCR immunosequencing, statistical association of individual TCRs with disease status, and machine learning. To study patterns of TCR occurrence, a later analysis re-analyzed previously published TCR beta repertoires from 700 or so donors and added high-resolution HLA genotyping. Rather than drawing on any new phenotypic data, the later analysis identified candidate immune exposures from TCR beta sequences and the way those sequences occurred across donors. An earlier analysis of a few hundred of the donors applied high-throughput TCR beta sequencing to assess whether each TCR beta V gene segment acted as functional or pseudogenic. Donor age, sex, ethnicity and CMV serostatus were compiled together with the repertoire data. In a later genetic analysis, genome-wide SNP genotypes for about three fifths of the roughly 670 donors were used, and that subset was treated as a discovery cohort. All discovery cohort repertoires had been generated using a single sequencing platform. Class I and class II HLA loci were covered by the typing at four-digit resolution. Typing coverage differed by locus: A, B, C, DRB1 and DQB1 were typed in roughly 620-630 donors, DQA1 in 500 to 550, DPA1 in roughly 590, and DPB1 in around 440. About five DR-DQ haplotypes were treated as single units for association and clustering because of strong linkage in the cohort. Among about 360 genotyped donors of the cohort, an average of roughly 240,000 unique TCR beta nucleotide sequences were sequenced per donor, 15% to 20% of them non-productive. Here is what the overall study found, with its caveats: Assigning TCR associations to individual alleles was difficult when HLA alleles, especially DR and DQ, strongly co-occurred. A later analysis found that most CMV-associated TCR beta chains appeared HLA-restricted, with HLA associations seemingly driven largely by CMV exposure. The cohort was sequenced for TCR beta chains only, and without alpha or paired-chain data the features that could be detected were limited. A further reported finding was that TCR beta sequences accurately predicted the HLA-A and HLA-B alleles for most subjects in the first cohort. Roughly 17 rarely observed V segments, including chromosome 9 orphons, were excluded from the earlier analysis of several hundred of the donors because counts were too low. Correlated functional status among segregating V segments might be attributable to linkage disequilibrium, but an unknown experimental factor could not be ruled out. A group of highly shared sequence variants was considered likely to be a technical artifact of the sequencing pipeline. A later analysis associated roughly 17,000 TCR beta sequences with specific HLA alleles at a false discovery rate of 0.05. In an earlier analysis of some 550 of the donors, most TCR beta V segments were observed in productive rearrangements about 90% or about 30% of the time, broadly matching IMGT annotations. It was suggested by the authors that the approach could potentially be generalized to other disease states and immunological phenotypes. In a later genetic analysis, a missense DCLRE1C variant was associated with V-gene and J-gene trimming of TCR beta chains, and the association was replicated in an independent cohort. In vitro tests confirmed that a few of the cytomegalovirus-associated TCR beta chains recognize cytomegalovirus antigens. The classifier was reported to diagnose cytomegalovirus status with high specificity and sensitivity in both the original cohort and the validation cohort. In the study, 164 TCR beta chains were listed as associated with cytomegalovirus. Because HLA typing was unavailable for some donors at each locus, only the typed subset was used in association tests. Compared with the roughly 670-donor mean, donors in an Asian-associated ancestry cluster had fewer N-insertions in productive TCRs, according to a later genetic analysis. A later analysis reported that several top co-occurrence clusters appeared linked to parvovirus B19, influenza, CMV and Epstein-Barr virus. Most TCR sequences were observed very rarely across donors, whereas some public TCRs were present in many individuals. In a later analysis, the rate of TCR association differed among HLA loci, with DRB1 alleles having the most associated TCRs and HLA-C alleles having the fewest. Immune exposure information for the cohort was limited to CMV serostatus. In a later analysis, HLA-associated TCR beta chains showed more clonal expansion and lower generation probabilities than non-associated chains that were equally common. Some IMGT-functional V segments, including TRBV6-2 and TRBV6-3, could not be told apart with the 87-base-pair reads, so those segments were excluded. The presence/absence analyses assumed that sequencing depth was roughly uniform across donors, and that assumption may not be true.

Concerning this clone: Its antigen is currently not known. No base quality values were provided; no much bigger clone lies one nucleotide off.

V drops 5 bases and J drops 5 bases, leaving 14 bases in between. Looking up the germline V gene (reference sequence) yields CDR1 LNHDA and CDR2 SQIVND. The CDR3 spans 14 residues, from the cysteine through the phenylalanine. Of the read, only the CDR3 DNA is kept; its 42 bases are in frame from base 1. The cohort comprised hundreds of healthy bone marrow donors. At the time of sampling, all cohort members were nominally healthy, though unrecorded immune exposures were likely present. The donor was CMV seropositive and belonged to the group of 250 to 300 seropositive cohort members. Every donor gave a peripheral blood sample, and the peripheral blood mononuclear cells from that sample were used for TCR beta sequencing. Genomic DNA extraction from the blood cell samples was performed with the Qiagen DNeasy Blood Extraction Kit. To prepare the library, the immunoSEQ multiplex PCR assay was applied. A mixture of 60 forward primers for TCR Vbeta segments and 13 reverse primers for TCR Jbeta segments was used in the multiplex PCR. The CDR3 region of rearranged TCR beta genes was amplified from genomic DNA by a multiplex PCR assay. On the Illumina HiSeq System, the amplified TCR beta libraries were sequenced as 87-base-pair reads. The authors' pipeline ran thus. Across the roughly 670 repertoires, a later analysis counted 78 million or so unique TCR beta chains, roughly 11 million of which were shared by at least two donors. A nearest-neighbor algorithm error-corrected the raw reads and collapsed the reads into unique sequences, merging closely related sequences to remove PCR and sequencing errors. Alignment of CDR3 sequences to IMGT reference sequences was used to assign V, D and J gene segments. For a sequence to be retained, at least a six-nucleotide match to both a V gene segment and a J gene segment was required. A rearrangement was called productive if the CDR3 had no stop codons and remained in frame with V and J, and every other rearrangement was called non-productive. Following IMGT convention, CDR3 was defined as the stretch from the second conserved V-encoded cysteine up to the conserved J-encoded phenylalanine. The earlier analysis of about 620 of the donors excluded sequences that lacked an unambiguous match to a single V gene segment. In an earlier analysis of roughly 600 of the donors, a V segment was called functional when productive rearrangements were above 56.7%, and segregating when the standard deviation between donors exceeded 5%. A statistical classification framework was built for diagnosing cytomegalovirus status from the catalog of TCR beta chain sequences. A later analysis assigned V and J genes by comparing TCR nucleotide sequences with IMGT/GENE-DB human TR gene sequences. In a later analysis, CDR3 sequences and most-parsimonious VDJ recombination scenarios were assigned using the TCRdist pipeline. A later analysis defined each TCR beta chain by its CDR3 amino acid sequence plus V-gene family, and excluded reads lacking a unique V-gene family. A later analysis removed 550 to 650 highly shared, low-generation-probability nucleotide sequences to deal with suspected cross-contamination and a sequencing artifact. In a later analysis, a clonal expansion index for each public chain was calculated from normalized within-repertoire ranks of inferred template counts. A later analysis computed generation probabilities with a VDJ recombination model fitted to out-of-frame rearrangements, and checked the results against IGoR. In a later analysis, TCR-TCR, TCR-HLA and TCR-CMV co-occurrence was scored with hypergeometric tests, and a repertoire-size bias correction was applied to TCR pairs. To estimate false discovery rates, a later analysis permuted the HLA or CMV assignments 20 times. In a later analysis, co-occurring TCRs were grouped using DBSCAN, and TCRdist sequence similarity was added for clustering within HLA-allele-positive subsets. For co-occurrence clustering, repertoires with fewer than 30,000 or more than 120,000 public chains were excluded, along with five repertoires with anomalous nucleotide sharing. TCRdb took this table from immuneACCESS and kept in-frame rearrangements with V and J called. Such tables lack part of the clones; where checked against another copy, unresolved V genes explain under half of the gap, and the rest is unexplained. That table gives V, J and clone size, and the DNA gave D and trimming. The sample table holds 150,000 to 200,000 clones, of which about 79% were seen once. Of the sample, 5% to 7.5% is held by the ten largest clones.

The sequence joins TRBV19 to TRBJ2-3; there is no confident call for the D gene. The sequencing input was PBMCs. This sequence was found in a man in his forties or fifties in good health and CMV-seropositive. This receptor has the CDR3 CASSLLRLGDTQYF. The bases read TGTGCCAGTAGTCTTCTCCGACTGGGAGATACGCAGTATTTT.